Below, 28 T cell receptor beta chains from the same sample are listed, as sequenced in a study of OX40 agonist ivuxolimab in advanced cancers. Clones were sequenced by immunoSEQ multiplex PCR, and TCRdb holds only the in-frame ones, with some missing. In the table there are about 50,000 clones, over 90% of which are singletons. This material consisted of CD4+ or CD8+ T cells sorted from blood, taken in a trial of the OX40 agonist ivuxolimab. These receptors all come from an adult with an advanced solid tumor such as melanoma, head and neck, liver or kidney cancer.

With regard to this clone: In the same sample, other DNA sequences code for this CDR3. The V call is TRBV7-9, the J call TRBJ1-5; D possibly corresponds to TRBD1 (5 bases). The V end was cut by 3 bases, the J end by 6 bases, with 9 bases between. CDR1 is SEHNR and CDR2 is FQNEAQ in the germline V gene (reference sequence). The CDR3 runs to 13 residues. The DNA for the CDR3 is TGTGCCAGCAGCTTGGGGGGACGTCAGCCCCAGCATTTT. Its protein product is CASSLGGRQPQHF.

The gene calls are TRBV13 and TRBJ1-1, with 8 bases identical to TRBD1. The CDR3 sequence is 17 residues long. CDR1 and CDR2 (germline): PRHDT, FYEKMQ (reference sequence). V lost 4 bases to trimming and J lost 1 base; unmatched junction nucleotides: 11. The CDR3: CASSSRRTGIWNTEAFF. The CDR3 DNA follows: TGTGCCAGCAGCTCCCGAAGGACAGGGATTTGGAACACTGAAGCTTTCTTT.

The V and J genes are TRBV9 and TRBJ2-1; D is uncertain. Trimming stripped 0 bases from V and 7 bases from J, with 11 bases between. CDR3 length equals 14 residues. Germline-derived CDR1 and CDR2 are SGDLS and YYNGEE. CDR3 protein: CASSVGLPANEQFF. For the CDR3, the DNA is TGTGCCAGCAGCGTAGGACTGCCCGCGAATGAGCAGTTCTTC.

The chain carries TRBV11-2 and TRBJ2-1, with D possibly matching TRBD2 (6 bases). There are 13 residues in the CDR3. The germline CDR1 and CDR2 sequences are SGHAT and FQNNGV. V lost 6 bases and J lost 5, with 11 bases in between. This CDR3 reads CASRQGLNNEQFF. DNA for the CDR3: TGTGCCAGCAGGCAGGGACTCAACAATGAGCAGTTCTTC.

The rearrangement links TRBV7-9 to TRBJ2-1; TRBD1 matches 8 bases. The V gene's germline CDR1 is SEHNR and CDR2 FQNEAQ (reference sequence). This CDR3 spans 15 amino acids. V shed 5 bases and J 4 bases; nucleotides not matched to a gene: 7. The CDR3 here is CASSPGGFSYNEQFF. The CDR3 DNA reads as TGTGCCAGCAGCCCAGGGGGCTTCTCTTACAATGAGCAGTTCTTC.

The J gene is TRBJ2-7, the V gene TRBV28; 7 positions agree with TRBD2. The V gene end was trimmed by 7 bases and the J gene end by 3 bases; junction bases not matched to a gene: 9. Germline CDR1 is MDHEN and CDR2 is SYDVKM. CDR3 length: 14 residues. The CDR3 sequence is CASIGGSPFYEQYF. CDR3 coding DNA: TGTGCCAGCATCGGCGGGAGCCCTTTCTACGAGCAGTACTTC.

CDR3 residues: CASSPRETGEQYF. The CDR3 region has the DNA TGTGCCAGTAGTCCGCGGGAAACAGGGGAGCAGTACTTC. V is TRBV19 and J is TRBJ2-7; D could derive from TRBD1 or TRBD2 (6 bases each). CDR1 and CDR2 (germline): LNHDA, SQIVND (reference sequence). Trimming shortened V by 5 bases and J by 7 bases, and 15 bases separated the two germline ends. The CDR3 spans 13 residues.

The table lists this clone with a count of one. This chain joins TRBV2 and TRBJ1-2; 7 bases are a match to TRBD1. J gave up 0 bases and V 8 bases, and 9 bases lay outside the gene matches. Germline loops: CDR1 SNHLY, CDR2 FYNNEI. The CDR3 spans 15 residues. The CDR3 coding sequence is TGTGCCAGCTTACGGACAGGCCGAGCTAACTATGGCTACACCTTC. Translation: CASLRTGRANYGYTF.

With regard to this clone: The CDR3 ends on some other residue instead of the conserved phenylalanine or tryptophan, so this is likely a read error. It is unclear where the CDR3 begins or ends on the DNA, so no DNA is shown, and the CDR3 is as TCRdb lists it. V and J are TRBV7-2 and TRBJ1-1; the listed D gene, TRBD1, was not tested against the DNA. Germline CDR1 SGHTA, CDR2 FQGNSA. Ends included, the CDR3 has 17 residues. Here the CDR3 reads CARSFPGQGAWEGVRFI.

This clone was picked up one time. The rearrangement uses TRBV18 and TRBJ2-3; 8 bases are shared with TRBD2. CDR3 size: 22 residues. With 3 bases clipped from V and 0 bases from J, the junction kept 23 bases outside the gene matches. Germline V gives CDR1 KGHSH, CDR2 LQKENI. The CDR3 protein is CASSPPTARRPELAASTDTQYF. The CDR3 nucleotides read TGTGCCAGCTCACCTCCCACCGCTCGTCGGCCTGAACTAGCGGCGAGCACAGATACGCAGTATTTT.

The J gene is TRBJ2-7, the V gene TRBV4-3; 9 bases are shared with TRBD1. Per the germline V gene, CDR1 is LGHNA and CDR2 is YSLEER. The CDR3 consists of 14 residues. V lost 4 bases, J lost 6 bases, and 7 bases stayed unmatched. The CDR3 nucleotides are TGCGCCAGCAGCCCGGGACAGGGCGGGCGCGAGCAGTACTTC. This sequence encodes CASSPGQGGREQYF.

The chain links TRBV7-3 to TRBJ2-1; 9 bases match TRBD1. The CDR3 contains 16 residues. The V gene end was trimmed by 3 bases and the J gene end by 6 bases; junction bases not matched to a gene: 9. Germline V gene sequence: CDR1 SGHTA, CDR2 FQGTGA. CDR3: CASSFTQGADINEQFF. CDR3 sequence (DNA): TGTGCCAGCAGCTTTACACAGGGGGCGGATATCAATGAGCAGTTCTTC. The full variable domain, completed using reference TRBV7-3 and TRBJ2-1, is GAGVSQTPSNKVTEKGKYVELRCDPISGHTALYWYRQSLGQGPEFLIYFQGTGAADDSGLPNDRFFAVRPEGSVSTLKIQRTERGDSAVYLCASSFTQGADINEQFFGPGTRLTVL.

CDR3: CASSPGPRSEQYF. The CDR3 DNA follows: TGTGCCAGTAGTCCGGGACCTCGATCCGAGCAGTACTTC. The rearrangement links TRBV19 to TRBJ2-7, with D perhaps given as TRBD1 or TRBD2 (5 bases each). This CDR3 has 13 amino acids. Trimming left V 5 bases short and J 6 bases short, with 14 bases between. The V gene's germline CDR1 is LNHDA and CDR2 SQIVND (reference sequence).

This chain links TRBV11-3 with TRBJ2-7; D unclear. V dropped 2 bases and J dropped 4 bases, with 9 bases sitting between them. There are 13 residues in the CDR3. Germline V gives CDR1 SGHNT, CDR2 YENEEA. The CDR3 is CASSLRIGYEQYF. The DNA of the CDR3 is TGTGCCAGCAGCTTACGGATCGGTTACGAGCAGTACTTC.

The V call is TRBV28, the J call TRBJ2-7; 7 bases line up with TRBD1. The V and J ends lost 8 bases and 0 bases, in that order; junction bases with no gene match: 16. CDR1 is MDHEN, CDR2 SYDVKM, per germline. The CDR3 contains 17 residues. CDR3 DNA sequence: TGTGCCAGCGAGGGGGCCCTTCGATCATCGAGCTCCTACGAGCAGTACTTC. Protein: CASEGALRSSSSYEQYF.

The CDR3 loop is CASSQGFNEQFF. The CDR3 DNA follows: TGCGCCAGCAGCCAAGGCTTCAATGAGCAGTTCTTC. The chain links TRBV4-3 to TRBJ2-1; D ambiguous. Germline CDR1 and CDR2: LGHNA and YSLEER. Trimming pared 1 base from V and 6 bases from J, leaving 4 bases between. This CDR3 spans 12 amino acids.

This chain joins TRBV7-9 and TRBJ2-7, with unresolved D. CDR3 length equals 13 residues. V was cut by 4 bases and J by 0 bases, with 7 bases left in between. From germline, CDR1 is SEHNR and CDR2 FQNEAQ (reference sequence). In DNA form, the CDR3 reads TGTGCCAGCAGCTCACCTACCTCCTACGAGCAGTACTTC. As protein: CASSSPTSYEQYF.

The chain combines TRBV6-5 with TRBJ2-7; TRBD2 is a possible D gene (6 bases). V shed 3 bases and J shed 1 base, with 10 bases lying between them. Germline CDR1 is MNHEY and CDR2 is SVGAGI. The CDR3 has 14 residues. Here the CDR3 DNA reads TGTGCCAGCAGTTATTCGGGGGATTCCTACGAGCAGTACTTC. It specifies CASSYSGDSYEQYF.

The CDR3: CASSFQPGQDLSYEQYF. As DNA, the CDR3 is TGTGCCAGCAGTTTTCAACCGGGACAGGACCTCTCCTACGAGCAGTACTTC. This rearrangement joins TRBV27 to TRBJ2-7; 8 bases align to TRBD1. V gave up 3 bases and J gave up 0 bases; unmatched junction bases: 10. The CDR3 totals 17 residues. Germline V gives CDR1 MNHEY, CDR2 SMNVEV (reference sequence).

CDR3 nucleotides: TGTGCCAGCAGCTTAGGGTCCCTTAGAGTAAGCTACGAGCAGTACTTC. Translated: CASSLGSLRVSYEQYF. The chain employs TRBV7-8 and TRBJ2-7; D not resolved. The V and J ends lost 1 base and 3 bases respectively, with 16 bases between them. The CDR3 is 16 residues long. Looked up from germline, CDR1 is SGHVS and CDR2 is FQNEAQ.

This chain links TRBV4-1 with TRBJ2-1, with TRBD1 identical over 10 bases. From germline, CDR1 is MGHRA and CDR2 YSYEKL. The CDR3 consists of 17 residues. Losses at the gene ends were 2 bases for V and 5 bases for J; bases not matched to a gene: 9. The CDR3 here is CASSQPTGGPGNNEQFF. CDR3 DNA sequence: TGCGCCAGCAGCCAACCGACAGGGGGCCCAGGGAACAATGAGCAGTTCTTC.

The sample holds one count of this clone. This rearrangement joins TRBV5-1 to TRBJ2-2; 10 bases match TRBD1. Trimming took 0 bases from V and 4 from J; bases not matched to a gene: 6. Germline loops: CDR1 SGHRS, CDR2 YFSETQ. This CDR3 is built from 17 residues. The CDR3 DNA reads as TGCGCCAGCAGCTTGGATGACAGGGGGCTTGGCACCGGGGAGCTGTTTTTT. Translation gives CASSLDDRGLGTGELFF.

This clone was picked up one time. The rearrangement joins TRBV11-3 to TRBJ2-1; 11 positions agree with TRBD2. The CDR3 loop spans 15 amino acids. The J segment lost 8 bases and the V segment lost 6 bases, leaving 9 bases of the junction unmatched. Looked up from germline, CDR1 is SGHNT and CDR2 is YENEEA. CDR3 coding DNA: TGTGCCAGCAGTCGAAAACTAGCGGGAGATCATGAGCAGTTCTTC. Translating it yields CASSRKLAGDHEQFF.

The chain combines TRBV7-9 with TRBJ1-2; D is unclear. This CDR3 has 17 residues. Germline V gene sequence: CDR1 SEHNR, CDR2 FQNEAQ (reference sequence). V was trimmed by 4 bases and J by 8 bases, leaving 26 bases between them. The CDR3 DNA is TGTGCCAGCAGCTCCCCCCAGGTTGCGGATCTTAAGGTGGGCTACACCTTC. Its protein is CASSSPQVADLKVGYTF.

The gene calls are TRBV11-2 and TRBJ1-4; maybe TRBD1 (5 bases). Trimming pared 5 bases from V and 8 bases from J, leaving 18 bases between. The germline gives CDR1 SGHAT, CDR2 FQNNGV. The CDR3 contains 15 residues. CDR3 coding DNA: TGTGCCAGCAGCCCCCGGGCAGCCGGGGACGAAAAACTGTTTTTT. Translated: CASSPRAAGDEKLFF.

This clone showed up just a few times. The V gene is TRBV19, the J gene TRBJ1-1, with D unclear. The CDR3 spans 11 residues. The V gene's germline CDR1 is LNHDA and CDR2 SQIVND (reference sequence). V lost 7 bases and J 8 bases, leaving 11 bases between the germline ends. For the CDR3, the DNA is TGTGCCAGTATTCGCGTGGGAGAAGCTTTCTTT. Translating it yields CASIRVGEAFF.

The chain couples TRBV27 to TRBJ2-3; D perhaps matches TRBD1 (7 bases). Germline loops: CDR1 MNHEY, CDR2 SMNVEV (reference sequence). The CDR3 length is 13 residues. The V end was cut by 5 bases, the J end by 9 bases, with 15 bases between. The DNA for the CDR3 is TGTGCCAGCAGTAGCACCCAGGGGGGCACGCAGTATTTT. Amino acid sequence: CASSSTQGGTQYF.

The CDR3 sequence: CSVPDRGNTGELFF. The CDR3 DNA reads TGCAGCGTTCCGGACAGGGGGAACACCGGGGAGCTGTTTTTT. This sequence joins TRBV29-1 and TRBJ2-2; TRBD1 agrees at 9 bases. The CDR3 is made up of 14 amino acids. Germline CDR1 and CDR2: SQVTM and ANQGSEA. Germline trimming cut 5 bases from V and 1 base from J; bases unmatched to any gene: 2.